The clone carrying this T cell receptor beta chain occurred once. Its antigen is currently unknown. The protocol was immunoSEQ multiplex PCR, while the TCRdb copy is restricted to in-frame clones and leaves out a portion. The sample comprises 13,000 or so clones, 67% of which are singletons, and over 20% rests with the top ten. The data stem from a study of OX40 agonist ivuxolimab in advanced cancers. Overall study findings and caveats: CD4+ and CD8+ T cells in blood underwent clonal expansion by week 6 at 0.1 to 3.0 mg/kg. There were, on average, more expanded clones in CD8+ T cells than in CD4+.

The length of the CDR3 is 14 residues. V lost 5 bases and J 3 bases, leaving 14 bases between the germline ends. Germline assignment: CDR1 MDHEN and CDR2 SYDVKM. V and J are TRBV28 and TRBJ2-7; D call uncertain. The sample consisted of CD4+ or CD8+ T cells sorted from blood, taken in a trial of the OX40 agonist ivuxolimab. The clonotype was recovered from an adult with an advanced solid tumor such as melanoma, head and neck, liver or kidney cancer. The CDR3 here is CASSGDNTDYEQYF. DNA for the CDR3: TGTGCCAGCAGTGGAGATAACACCGACTACGAGCAGTACTTC.